There are a few counts of the clone carrying this T cell receptor (beta chain). Its target is not known. TCRdb re-analysed the RT-PCR reads in MiXCR, keeping a single row per CDR3 protein. The sample holds 710,000 or so distinct CDR3 sequences, around 16% seen once. This CDR3 has 12 residues. V was pared by 6 bases and J by 7 bases, with 15 bases between. Per the germline V gene, CDR1 is DFQATT and CDR2 is SNEGSKA (reference sequence). The data were taken from a study of response to subunit inactivated influenza vaccine. Study-wide results and caveats: Each seasonal flu vaccination may recruit only limited new T cells, authors suggested.

The gene calls are TRBV20-1 and TRBJ1-1; D is unclear. Sequenced material: PBMCs from blood, taken roughly 12 days after vaccination. The source is a man aged 50-59 years who received an inactivated influenza vaccine. This CDR3 reads CSAPPGGREAFF. Here the CDR3 DNA reads TGCAGTGCCCCGCCGGGTGGACGTGAAGCTTTCTTT.